Each of the 5 T cell receptor beta chains below was sequenced from the same sample in a study of T-cell reconstitution after alpha-beta-depleted transplantation in children. Molecular barcoding with unique molecular identifiers was used for the TCRbeta library. Using its own MiXCR run on the PCR reads, TCRdb lists one record per CDR3 protein. Of 420,000 or so distinct CDR3 sequences listed, around 9.9% are singletons. Sample: PBMCs from the stem cell graft donor, taken from the stem cell graft. These receptors all stem from a human donor who donated a stem cell graft to a child with acute myeloid leukemia.

This clonotype was seen a handful of times. V is TRBV7-6 and J is TRBJ2-7; 10 positions match TRBD2. Germline V gene data show CDR1 as SGHVS and CDR2 as FNYEAQ. The V segment lost 4 bases and the J segment 4 bases; nucleotides outside the gene matches: 13. The CDR3 runs 17 residues. Written as DNA, the CDR3 is TGTGCCAGCAGCTACGAACCTGAGCGGGAGGGCTCTTACGAGCAGTACTTC. It translates to CASSYEPEREGSYEQYF.

The V call is TRBV7-2, the J call TRBJ2-1; 10 bases agree with TRBD2. From germline, CDR1 is SGHTA and CDR2 FQGNSA. This CDR3 is built from 14 residues. J lost 8 bases, V lost 4 bases, and 5 bases had no gene match. The CDR3: CASSSLAGWHEQFF. In DNA, the CDR3 is TGTGCCAGCAGCTCACTAGCGGGGTGGCATGAGCAGTTCTTC.

The chain couples TRBV20-1 to TRBJ2-5; a weak D match, TRBD1 (5 bases). Germline CDR1 is DFQATT and CDR2 is SNEGSKA (reference sequence). This CDR3 is built from 14 residues. Trimming took off 6 bases at V and 2 bases at J, with 16 bases between the two ends. The CDR3 nucleotides read TGCAGTGCGTTTCCAGCGCGACAGCAAGAGACCCAGTACTTC. Its translation is CSAFPARQQETQYF.

The gene calls are TRBV15 and TRBJ1-4; no definite D call. Trimming pared 0 bases from V and 3 bases from J, leaving 14 bases between. This CDR3 contains 17 residues. Germline V CDR1 and CDR2: LNHNV, YYDKDF (reference sequence). CDR3 nucleotide sequence: TGTGCCACCAGCAGAGATCTTCTCTCGGCGGCTAATGAAAAACTGTTTTTT. Translating gives CATSRDLLSAANEKLFF.

This sequence joins TRBV5-1 and TRBJ2-1, with 10 bases fitting TRBD1. The CDR3 is made up of 16 amino acids. The germline CDR1 and CDR2 sequences are SGHRS and YFSETQ. V trimming: 4 bases; J trimming: 3 bases; junction bases outside the gene matches: 7. The chain's CDR3 is CASSQGDRGVYNEQFF. As DNA, the CDR3 is TGCGCCAGCAGCCAAGGGGACAGGGGTGTCTACAATGAGCAGTTCTTC.